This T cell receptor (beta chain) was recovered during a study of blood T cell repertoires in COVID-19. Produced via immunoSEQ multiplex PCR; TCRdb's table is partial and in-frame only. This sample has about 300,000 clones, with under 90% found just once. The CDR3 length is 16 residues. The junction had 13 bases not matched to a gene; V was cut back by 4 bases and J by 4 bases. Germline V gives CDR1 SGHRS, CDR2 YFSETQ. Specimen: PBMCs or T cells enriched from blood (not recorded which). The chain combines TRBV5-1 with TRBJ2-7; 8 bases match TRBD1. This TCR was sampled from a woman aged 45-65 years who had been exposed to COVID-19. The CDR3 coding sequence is TGCGCCAGCAGCCCGCTACCCGGACAGGGACGGTACGAGCAGTACTTC. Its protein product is CASSPLPGQGRYEQYF.